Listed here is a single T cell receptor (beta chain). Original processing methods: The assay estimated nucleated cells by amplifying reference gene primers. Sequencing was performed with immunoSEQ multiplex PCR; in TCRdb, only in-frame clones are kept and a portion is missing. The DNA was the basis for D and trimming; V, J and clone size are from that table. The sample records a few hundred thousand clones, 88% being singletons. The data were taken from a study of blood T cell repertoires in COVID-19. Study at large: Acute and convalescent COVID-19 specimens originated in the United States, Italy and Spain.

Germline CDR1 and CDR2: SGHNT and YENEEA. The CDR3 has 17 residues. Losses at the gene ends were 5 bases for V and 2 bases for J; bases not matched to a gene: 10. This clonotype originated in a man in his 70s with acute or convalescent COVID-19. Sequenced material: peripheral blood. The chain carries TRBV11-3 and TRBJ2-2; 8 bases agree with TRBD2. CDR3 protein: CASSRTAGGPNTGELFF. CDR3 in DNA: TGTGCCAGCAGCCGTACTGCGGGAGGCCCAAACACCGGGGAGCTGTTTTTT. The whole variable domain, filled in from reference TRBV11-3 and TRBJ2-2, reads EAGVVQSPRYKIIEKKQPVAFWCNPISGHNTLYWYLQNLGQGPELLIRYENEEAVDDSQLPKDRFSAERLKGVDSTLKIQPAELGDSAVYLCASSRTAGGPNTGELFFGEGSRLTVL.